This T cell receptor (beta chain) derives from a study of T cell responses to AZD1222 COVID-19 vaccine. Measured with immunoSEQ multiplex PCR; TCRdb has only the in-frame clones, and not every one. The sample gives roughly 170,000 clones, just under 95% of which show up once; 0.7% to 0.9% is in the top ten. This CDR3 contains 14 residues. Germline CDR1 reads SGDLS; CDR2 reads YYNGEE. The V end was cut by 1 base, the J end by 7 bases, with 14 bases between. Worth noting for this clone: What it binds is unknown.

Study-wide results and limits: Increases in Spike-specific TCR breadth and depth were seen after two AZD1222 doses. The study sampled repertoires only after the peak T cell response. Baseline seropositives among AZD1222 recipients totaled only six or seven. Most donors were white British and more were female, and clonal diversity was possibly underestimated.

The chain couples TRBV9 to TRBJ1-2, with D unresolved. This TCR derives from an adult in good health. This specimen consisted of peripheral blood, obtained on day 0 of AZD1222 vaccination. CDR3 DNA sequence: TGTGCCAGCAGCGTAACCTCGGGGAGGCCTGGCTACACCTTC. It is translated as CASSVTSGRPGYTF.